This T cell receptor (beta chain) was found in a study of shared clonotypes between healthy human individuals. Overall study context: Every donor yielded three CD4 naive, three CD4 memory, two CD8 naive and one CD8 memory plate.

CDR1 WSHSY and CDR2 SAAADI come from the germline V gene. The V end was cut by 5 bases, the J end by 12 bases, with 17 bases between. The CDR3 length is 13 residues. Generated by immunoSEQ multiplex PCR, the TCRdb table keeps only in-frame clones and is missing some. The sample lists about 1.1 million clones, approximately 80% occurring once. Sequenced: memory CD4+ T cells from PBMCs. Subset described: CD45RA-negative fraction. The source is a man younger than 35 in good health. Some clones in this sample may be carry-over from other donors' samples. J is TRBJ2-1 and V is TRBV10-2, with D perhaps matching TRBD1 or TRBD2 (5 bases each). CDR3 region: CASSPGPKEGQFF. The CDR3, as DNA: TGCGCCAGCAGTCCGGGACCCAAAGAGGGGCAGTTCTTC.